These 32 T cell receptor beta chains originate from one sample sequenced in a study of cytomegalovirus exposure and HLA in healthy donors. PCR amplification relied on 60 Vbeta primers (plus 13 Jbeta primers). The method was immunoSEQ multiplex PCR; TCRdb's version includes in-frame clones alone and lacks a portion of them. This repertoire shows 150,000 to 190,000 clones, around 82% found once; its top ten account for 6.6%. Specimen: PBMCs. These receptors originate from a woman in her forties or fifties in good health and CMV-seropositive.

The genes are TRBV9 and TRBJ2-4; maybe TRBD1 (6 bases). The CDR3 extends over 16 amino acids. The V end was cut by 3 bases, the J end by 0 bases, with 13 bases between. Germline V lookup: CDR1 SGDLS, CDR2 YYNGEE. The CDR3 bases are TGTGCCAGCAGCGCTGGACAGACTATAGCCAAAAACATTCAGTACTTC. Its translation: CASSAGQTIAKNIQYF.

CDR3 residues: CAGRTSGANVLTF. DNA for the CDR3: TGTGCCGGGAGGACCTCTGGGGCCAACGTCCTGACTTTC. V and J are TRBV19 and TRBJ2-6, with a tentative D call TRBD2 (6 bases). Trimming removed 11 bases at V and 0 bases at J, with 8 bases between. The CDR3 runs to 13 residues. Germline V lookup: CDR1 LNHDA, CDR2 SQIVND (reference sequence).

This chain links TRBV9 with TRBJ1-6; no clear D gene. The CDR3 extends over 16 amino acids. V lost 7 bases and J lost 3, with 17 bases in between. Germline CDR1 SGDLS, CDR2 YYNGEE. In DNA form, the CDR3 reads TGTGCCAGCGGCTCCCCTCCGGGTAACTATAATTCACCCCTCCACTTT. Translation gives CASGSPPGNYNSPLHF.

The chain employs TRBV5-1 and TRBJ2-7; possibly TRBD2 for D (5 bases). From germline, CDR1 is SGHRS and CDR2 YFSETQ. V was trimmed by 4 bases and J by 5 bases, leaving 22 bases between them. CDR3 length: 16 amino acids. The DNA of the CDR3 is TGCGCCAGCAGCCTCTCCCCCAGCGGATTCAGACACGAGCAGTACTTC. Its translation: CASSLSPSGFRHEQYF.

The chain combines TRBV7-9 with TRBJ2-7; the match to TRBD2 covers 7 bases. The J segment lost 6 bases and the V segment lost 7 bases, leaving 9 bases of the junction unmatched. Germline lookup yields CDR1 SEHNR and CDR2 FQNEAQ (reference sequence). The CDR3 consists of 13 residues. The CDR3 DNA reads TGTGCCAGCATGGGGGGGTTACTCCTCGAGCAGTACTTC. Protein product: CASMGGLLLEQYF.

V is TRBV2 and J is TRBJ1-3; D uncertain. Germline CDR1 is SNHLY and CDR2 is FYNNEI. Deletions cut 7 bases from V and 0 bases from J, with 7 bases between. The CDR3 has 13 residues. This CDR3 is CASMETSGNTIYF. DNA for the CDR3: TGTGCCAGCATGGAGACCTCTGGAAACACCATATATTTT.

The chain employs TRBV7-9 and TRBJ2-7, with TRBD1 as a possible D gene (6 bases). The CDR3 is 14 amino acids. Germline loops: CDR1 SEHNR, CDR2 FQNEAQ (reference sequence). Trimming removed 5 bases at V and 1 base at J, with 12 bases between. CDR3: CASSQTTGSYEQYF. The CDR3 coding sequence is TGTGCCAGCAGCCAGACCACAGGGTCCTACGAGCAGTACTTC.

This chain uses TRBV6-1 with TRBJ2-7; tentative D call: TRBD2 (6 bases). V lost 6 bases and J 9 bases, leaving 24 bases between the germline ends. CDR1 is MNHNS and CDR2 is SASEGT in the germline V gene. The CDR3 is 15 residues long. In DNA, the CDR3 is TGTGCCAGCAGCCCACGATGGGACTCGTCTACGGGGCAGTACTTC. It translates to CASSPRWDSSTGQYF.

The chain carries TRBV6-5 and TRBJ2-7; TRBD2 agrees at 8 bases. This CDR3 has 15 amino acids. Germline assignment: CDR1 MNHEY and CDR2 SVGAGI. J was trimmed by 5 bases and V by 5 bases; bases with no gene match: 11. The chain's CDR3 is CASSSPPGGEDEQYF. Written as DNA, the CDR3 is TGTGCCAGCAGTAGCCCCCCGGGAGGGGAGGACGAGCAGTACTTC.

Concerning this clone itself: Other nucleotide sequences from this sample produce the same CDR3. The chain recombines TRBV7-9 with TRBJ2-7; D call uncertain. Trimming pared 3 bases from V and 5 bases from J, leaving 5 bases between. Germline CDR1 is SEHNR and CDR2 is FQNEAQ (reference sequence). The CDR3 is 11 residues long. The CDR3 loop is CASSFSNEQYF. In DNA form, the CDR3 reads TGTGCCAGCAGCTTTAGTAACGAGCAGTACTTC.

This clone was recorded only once. The junction does not match germline at one end; this may be a read error. The sample holds other DNA sequences that translate to the same CDR3. The chain combines TRBV9 with TRBJ2-7, with 10 bases matching TRBD1. This CDR3 is 16 amino acids long. The germline gives CDR1 SGDLS, CDR2 YYNGEE. Here the CDR3 DNA reads TGCGCCAGCAGCCCGAAAGGTGGGACAGGGGTGAACGAGCAGTACTTC. Amino acid sequence: CASSPKGGTGVNEQYF.

The rearrangement links TRBV9 to TRBJ1-1; 8 positions match TRBD1. The CDR3 is made up of 15 amino acids. Germline lookup yields CDR1 SGDLS and CDR2 YYNGEE. The V and J ends lost 1 base and 3 bases, in that order; junction bases with no gene match: 5. The CDR3 spells CASSVSPQGDTEAFF. The DNA for the CDR3 is TGTGCCAGCAGCGTATCCCCACAGGGGGACACTGAAGCTTTCTTT.

A few counts support this clone. V gene TRBV7-9 combines with J gene TRBJ1-1; weak D call: TRBD1 (6 bases). V lost 5 bases and J lost 10, with 17 bases in between. The CDR3 has 13 amino acids. CDR1 is SEHNR, CDR2 FQNEAQ, per germline (reference sequence). Here the CDR3 reads CASSQDRNAGAFF. As DNA, the CDR3 is TGTGCCAGCAGCCAAGACAGGAACGCGGGAGCTTTCTTT.

This sequence joins TRBV4-3 and TRBJ2-7; 10 bases are shared with TRBD1. J was trimmed by 3 bases and V by 6 bases; bases with no gene match: 5. The CDR3 runs to 14 residues. From germline, CDR1 is LGHNA and CDR2 YSLEER. The CDR3 is CASSRGDRGYEQYF. The CDR3, as DNA: TGCGCCAGCAGTCGGGGGGACAGGGGCTACGAGCAGTACTTC.

The chain couples TRBV4-1 to TRBJ2-4; no definite D call. Germline V gene lookup returns CDR1 MGHRA and CDR2 YSYEKL. The CDR3 spans 12 residues. V was cut by 0 bases and J by 6 bases, with 3 bases left in between. The chain's CDR3 is CASSQDLNIQYF. CDR3 sequence (DNA): TGCGCCAGCAGCCAAGACCTAAACATTCAGTACTTC.

The V gene is TRBV6-5, the J gene TRBJ1-2; maybe TRBD1 (6 bases). The CDR3 totals 12 residues. Germline V gene sequence: CDR1 MNHEY, CDR2 SVGAGI. V was pared by 6 bases and J by 8 bases, with 13 bases between. CDR3 sequence reads: CASSDRWQGYTF. CDR3 coding DNA: TGTGCCAGCAGCGACAGGTGGCAAGGCTACACCTTC.

The chain has TRBV4-1 and TRBJ2-7, with a tentative D call TRBD2 (5 bases). Trimming left V 0 bases short and J 5 bases short, with 8 bases between. Germline V gives CDR1 MGHRA, CDR2 YSYEKL. CDR3 length: 13 residues. The CDR3 DNA is TGCGCCAGCAGCCAAGATTCCGGGAACGAGCAGTACTTC. Protein: CASSQDSGNEQYF.

The chain employs TRBV28 and TRBJ1-2, with D hard to call. Germline values: CDR1 MDHEN, CDR2 SYDVKM. Trimming removed 2 bases at V and 5 bases at J, with 9 bases between. This CDR3 contains 13 residues. The CDR3 DNA is TGTGCCAGCAGTTTAGAGGGCGGTTATGGCTACACCTTC. Translation: CASSLEGGYGYTF.

Regarding this clone: The sample contains more than one DNA sequence encoding this CDR3. V is TRBV7-2 and J is TRBJ1-3, with 7 bases aligning to TRBD1. Germline values: CDR1 SGHTA, CDR2 FQGNSA. V was pared by 5 bases and J by 2 bases, with 3 bases of the junction left unmatched. The CDR3 totals 14 residues. The CDR3 DNA reads TGTGCCAGCAGCCCAGGGACAGCTGGAAACACCATATATTTT. This encodes CASSPGTAGNTIYF.

This rearrangement joins TRBV5-6 to TRBJ1-2; D remains ambiguous. Germline CDR1 SGHDT, CDR2 YYEEEE. The CDR3 has 14 residues. The V end lost 1 base, the J end lost 2 bases, and 9 bases lay between the germline ends. CDR3 sequence (DNA): TGTGCCAGCAGCTTGAGTTCTGAGAACTATGGCTACACCTTC. As protein: CASSLSSENYGYTF.

This clone was seen a handful of times. The chain has TRBV6-5 and TRBJ2-7; TRBD2 matches 7 bases. V trimming: 10 bases; J trimming: 2 bases; junction bases outside the gene matches: 5. The CDR3 runs 12 residues. Germline CDR1 is MNHEY and CDR2 is SVGAGI. CDR3 amino acids: CATHREAYEQYF. The CDR3 DNA is TGTGCCACCCACCGGGAGGCCTACGAGCAGTACTTC.

The chain carries TRBV4-1 and TRBJ2-7; TRBD1 might be the D (5 bases). This CDR3 contains 13 residues. Germline assignment: CDR1 MGHRA and CDR2 YSYEKL. V was trimmed by 3 bases and J by 3 bases, leaving 9 bases between them. As DNA, the CDR3 is TGCGCCAGCAGCCAGGGGCCAATCTACGAGCAGTACTTC. This translates into CASSQGPIYEQYF.

The V gene is TRBV7-9, the J gene TRBJ2-1; no reliable D call. Deletions cut 3 bases from V and 2 bases from J, with 8 bases between. This CDR3 contains 14 residues. Per the germline V gene, CDR1 is SEHNR and CDR2 is FQNEAQ (reference sequence). CDR3 sequence reads: CASSFGGPYNEQFF. The CDR3 DNA follows: TGTGCCAGCAGCTTTGGCGGCCCCTACAATGAGCAGTTCTTC.

V usage is TRBV7-8 and J usage is TRBJ2-7; 9 nucleotides agree with TRBD2. The J segment lost 3 bases and the V segment lost 4 bases, leaving 4 bases of the junction unmatched. This CDR3 comprises 14 residues. Germline loops: CDR1 SGHVS, CDR2 FQNEAQ. Here the CDR3 reads CASSYIAGDYEQYF. CDR3 nucleotide sequence: TGTGCCAGCAGCTATATAGCGGGGGACTACGAGCAGTACTTC.

The chain links TRBV7-9 to TRBJ1-2; D remains ambiguous. V shed 1 base and J shed 6 bases, with 6 bases lying between them. Germline V gene data show CDR1 as SEHNR and CDR2 as FQNEAQ (reference sequence). The CDR3 is 12 amino acids. The CDR3 here is CASSLDSDGYTF. CDR3 nucleotide sequence: TGTGCCAGCAGCTTAGATTCCGATGGCTACACCTTC. The full variable domain, in which reference TRBV7-9 and TRBJ1-2 provide the parts outside the CDR3, is DTGVSQNPRHKITKRGQNVTFRCDPISEHNRLYWYRQTLGQGPEFLTYFQNEAQLEKSRLLSDRFSAERPKGSFSTLEIQRTEQGDSAMYLCASSLDSDGYTFGSGTRLTVV.

The rearrangement links TRBV11-2 to TRBJ1-1; no definite D call. V lost 4 bases, J lost 3 bases, and 9 bases lay in between. This CDR3 comprises 13 residues. Germline CDR1 and CDR2: SGHAT and FQNNGV. DNA for the CDR3: TGTGCCAGCAGCTCCGTACTCTACACTGAAGCTTTCTTT. It codes for CASSSVLYTEAFF.

The V gene is TRBV19, the J gene TRBJ1-5; TRBD1 aligns across 7 bases. CDR1 and CDR2 (germline): LNHDA, SQIVND (reference sequence). The CDR3 is 13 residues long. V shed 5 bases, J shed 4 bases, and the junction held 2 bases outside the gene matches. As DNA, the CDR3 is TGTGCCAGTAGTCTGGACAGGAATCAGCCCCAGCATTTT. This gives the protein CASSLDRNQPQHF.

This clone appeared a single time. The chain uses TRBV27 and TRBJ1-5, with 8 nucleotides matching TRBD1. The CDR3 is 17 residues long. CDR1 is MNHEY and CDR2 is SMNVEV in the germline V gene (reference sequence). V lost 3 bases to trimming and J lost 0 bases; unmatched junction nucleotides: 7. The CDR3 coding sequence is TGTGCCAGCAGTTTGGACAGGGCCTTTTATAGCAATCAGCCCCAGCATTTT. This gives the protein CASSLDRAFYSNQPQHF.

This clone was found once. The chain combines TRBV13 with TRBJ2-2; the D is unclear. V was shortened by 0 bases and J by 4 bases, with 9 bases between the two germline ends. The CDR3 has 15 amino acids. The germline V gene has CDR1 PRHDT and CDR2 FYEKMQ (reference sequence). For the CDR3, the DNA is TGTGCCAGCAGCTTAGGATCTCAGATCACCGGGGAGCTGTTTTTT. As protein: CASSLGSQITGELFF.

The rearrangement uses TRBV7-6 and TRBJ2-2; 8 bases are shared with TRBD1. The germline V gene encodes CDR1 SGHVS and CDR2 FNYEAQ. V lost 2 bases to trimming and J lost 7 bases; unmatched junction nucleotides: 12. The CDR3 has 17 residues. The CDR3 reads CASSLIRSGGAGGELFF. CDR3 nucleotides: TGTGCCAGCAGCTTAATTCGGTCAGGGGGCGCCGGCGGGGAGCTGTTTTTT.

J is TRBJ2-3 and V is TRBV7-9, with a possible D match to TRBD2 (7 bases). Germline V gives CDR1 SEHNR, CDR2 FQNEAQ (reference sequence). Trimming took off 0 bases at V and 6 bases at J, with 13 bases between the two ends. This CDR3 contains 15 residues. Here the CDR3 DNA reads TGTGCCAGCAGCTTAGCGGGGGGGCCAAGGGATACGCAGTATTTT. Protein sequence: CASSLAGGPRDTQYF.

The chain recombines TRBV15 with TRBJ2-1; tentative D call: TRBD2 (5 bases). Looked up from germline, CDR1 is LNHNV and CDR2 is YYDKDF (reference sequence). The V and J ends lost 0 bases and 10 bases respectively, with 7 bases between them. CDR3 length equals 12 residues. CDR3 amino acids: CATSREADEQFF. The CDR3 DNA follows: TGTGCCACCAGCAGAGAAGCGGACGAGCAGTTCTTC.